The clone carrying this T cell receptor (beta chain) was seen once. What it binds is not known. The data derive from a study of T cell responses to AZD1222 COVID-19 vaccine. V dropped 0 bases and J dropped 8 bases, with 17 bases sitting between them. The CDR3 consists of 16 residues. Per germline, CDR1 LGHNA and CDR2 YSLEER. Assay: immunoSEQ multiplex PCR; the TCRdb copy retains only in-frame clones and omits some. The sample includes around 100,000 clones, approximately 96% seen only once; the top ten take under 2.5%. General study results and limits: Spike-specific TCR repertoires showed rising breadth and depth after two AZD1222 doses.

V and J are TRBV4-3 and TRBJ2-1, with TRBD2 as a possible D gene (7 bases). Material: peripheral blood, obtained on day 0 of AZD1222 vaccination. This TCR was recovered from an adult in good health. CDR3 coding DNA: TGCGCCAGCAGCCAAGATCTGGGGGGGGCCGGGTATGAGCAGTTCTTC. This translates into CASSQDLGGAGYEQFF.